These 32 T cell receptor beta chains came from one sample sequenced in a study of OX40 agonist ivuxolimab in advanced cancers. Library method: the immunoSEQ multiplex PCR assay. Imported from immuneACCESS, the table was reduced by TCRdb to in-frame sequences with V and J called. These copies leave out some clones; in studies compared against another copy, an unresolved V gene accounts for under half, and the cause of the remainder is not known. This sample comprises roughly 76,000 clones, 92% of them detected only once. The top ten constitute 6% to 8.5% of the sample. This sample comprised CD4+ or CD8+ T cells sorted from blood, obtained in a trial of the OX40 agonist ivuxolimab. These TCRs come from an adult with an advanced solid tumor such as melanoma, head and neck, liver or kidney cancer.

The CDR3 reads CAISEAGGLNEQYF. The CDR3 DNA is TGTGCCATCAGTGAAGCGGGGGGCCTAAACGAGCAGTACTTC. The chain has TRBV10-3 and TRBJ2-7; 9 nucleotides align to TRBD2. This CDR3 region has 14 residues. V gave up 3 bases and J gave up 5 bases; unmatched junction bases: 5. Germline V lookup: CDR1 ENHRY, CDR2 SYGVKD.

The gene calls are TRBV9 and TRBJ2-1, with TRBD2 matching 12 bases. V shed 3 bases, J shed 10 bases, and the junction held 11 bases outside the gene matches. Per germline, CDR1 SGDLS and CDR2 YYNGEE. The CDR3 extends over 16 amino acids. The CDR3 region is CASSAPWRTSGDEQFF. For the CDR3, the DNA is TGTGCCAGCAGCGCCCCATGGCGGACTAGCGGGGACGAGCAGTTCTTC.

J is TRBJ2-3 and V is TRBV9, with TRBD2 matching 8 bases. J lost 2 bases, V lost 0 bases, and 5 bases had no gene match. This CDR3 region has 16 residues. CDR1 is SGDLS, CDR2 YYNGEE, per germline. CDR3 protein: CASSVEVAGSTDTQYF. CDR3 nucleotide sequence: TGTGCCAGCAGCGTAGAGGTAGCGGGGTCCACAGATACGCAGTATTTT.

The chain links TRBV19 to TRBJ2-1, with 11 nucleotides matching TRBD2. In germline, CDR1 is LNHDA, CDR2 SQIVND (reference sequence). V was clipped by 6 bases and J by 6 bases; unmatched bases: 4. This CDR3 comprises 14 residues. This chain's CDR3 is CASSTGLAGNEQFF. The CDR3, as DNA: TGTGCCAGTAGCACCGGACTAGCGGGCAATGAGCAGTTCTTC. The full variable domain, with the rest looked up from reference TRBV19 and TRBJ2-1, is DGGITQSPKYLFRKEGQNVTLSCEQNLNHDAMYWYRQDPGQGLRLIYYSQIVNDFQKGDIAEGYSVSREKKESFPLTVTSAQKNPTAFYLCASSTGLAGNEQFFGPGTRLTVL.

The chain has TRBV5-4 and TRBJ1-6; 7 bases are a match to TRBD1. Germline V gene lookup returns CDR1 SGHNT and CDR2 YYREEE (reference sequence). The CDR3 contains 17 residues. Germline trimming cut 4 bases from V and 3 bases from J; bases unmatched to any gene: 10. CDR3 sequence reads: CASSPGGRGFYNSPLHF. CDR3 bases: TGTGCCAGCAGCCCGGGGGGCAGGGGGTTCTATAATTCACCCCTCCACTTT. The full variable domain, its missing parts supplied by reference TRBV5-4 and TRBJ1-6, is ETGVTQSPTHLIKTRGQQVTLRCSSQSGHNTVSWYQQALGQGPQFIFQYYREEENGRGNFPPRFSGLQFPNYSSELNVNALELDDSALYLCASSPGGRGFYNSPLHFGNGTRLTVT.

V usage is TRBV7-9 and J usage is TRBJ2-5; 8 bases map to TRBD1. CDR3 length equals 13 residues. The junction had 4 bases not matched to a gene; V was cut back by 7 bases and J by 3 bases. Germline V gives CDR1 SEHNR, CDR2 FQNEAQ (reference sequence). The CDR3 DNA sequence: TGTGCCAGCAACGGACAGGGCGAAGAGACCCAGTACTTC. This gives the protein CASNGQGEETQYF. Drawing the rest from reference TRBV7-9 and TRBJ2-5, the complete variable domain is DTGVSQNPRHKITKRGQNVTFRCDPISEHNRLYWYRQTLGQGPEFLTYFQNEAQLEKSRLLSDRFSAERPKGSFSTLEIQRTEQGDSAMYLCASNGQGEETQYFGPGTRLLVL.

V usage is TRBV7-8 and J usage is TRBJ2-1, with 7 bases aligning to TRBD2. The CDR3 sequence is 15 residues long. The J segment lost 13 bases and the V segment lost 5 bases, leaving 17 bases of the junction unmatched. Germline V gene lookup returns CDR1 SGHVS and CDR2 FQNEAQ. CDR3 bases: TGTGCCAGCAGCCCAGAGACGAGCGGGGTTCGTCGACAGTTCTTC. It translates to CASSPETSGVRRQFF.

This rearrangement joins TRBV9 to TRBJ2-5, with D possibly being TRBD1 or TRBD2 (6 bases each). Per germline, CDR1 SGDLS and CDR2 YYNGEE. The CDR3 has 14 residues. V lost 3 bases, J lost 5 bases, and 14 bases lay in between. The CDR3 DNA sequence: TGTGCCAGCAGCGCATCAGGGGACTTGGAGACCCAGTACTTC. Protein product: CASSASGDLETQYF.

This chain's CDR3 is CASSLSGYNEQFF. CDR3 sequence (DNA): TGTGCCAGCAGCTTATCGGGTTACAATGAGCAGTTCTTC. The J gene is TRBJ2-1, the V gene TRBV7-9, with D uncertain. The germline V gene has CDR1 SEHNR and CDR2 FQNEAQ (reference sequence). The CDR3 is 13 amino acids. V dropped 2 bases and J dropped 4 bases, with 6 bases sitting between them. The whole variable domain, filled in from reference TRBV7-9 and TRBJ2-1, reads DTGVSQNPRHKITKRGQNVTFRCDPISEHNRLYWYRQTLGQGPEFLTYFQNEAQLEKSRLLSDRFSAERPKGSFSTLEIQRTEQGDSAMYLCASSLSGYNEQFFGPGTRLTVL.

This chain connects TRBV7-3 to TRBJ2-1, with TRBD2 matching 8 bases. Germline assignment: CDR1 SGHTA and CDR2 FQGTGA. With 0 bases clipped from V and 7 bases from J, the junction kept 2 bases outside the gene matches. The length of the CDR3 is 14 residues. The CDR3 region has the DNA TGTGCCAGCAGCTTAACGGGACTAGTAAATGAGCAGTTCTTC. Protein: CASSLTGLVNEQFF.

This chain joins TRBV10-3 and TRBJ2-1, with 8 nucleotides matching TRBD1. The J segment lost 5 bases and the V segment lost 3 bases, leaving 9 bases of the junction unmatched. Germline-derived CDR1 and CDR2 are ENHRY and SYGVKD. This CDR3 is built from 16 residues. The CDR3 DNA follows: TGTGCCATCAGTGACCCCGGGACAGGTATTAACAATGAGCAGTTCTTC. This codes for CAISDPGTGINNEQFF.

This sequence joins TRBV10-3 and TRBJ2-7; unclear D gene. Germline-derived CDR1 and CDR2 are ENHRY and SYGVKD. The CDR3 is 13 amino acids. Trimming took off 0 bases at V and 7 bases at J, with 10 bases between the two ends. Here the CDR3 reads CAISESSASEQYF. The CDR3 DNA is TGTGCCATCAGTGAGTCCAGCGCCTCGGAGCAGTACTTC.

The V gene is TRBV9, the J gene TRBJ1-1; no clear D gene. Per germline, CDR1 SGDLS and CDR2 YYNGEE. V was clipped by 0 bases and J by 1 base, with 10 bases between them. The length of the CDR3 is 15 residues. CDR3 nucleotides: TGTGCCAGCAGCGTAGAGGGAGATTGGAACACTGAAGCTTTCTTT. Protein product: CASSVEGDWNTEAFF.

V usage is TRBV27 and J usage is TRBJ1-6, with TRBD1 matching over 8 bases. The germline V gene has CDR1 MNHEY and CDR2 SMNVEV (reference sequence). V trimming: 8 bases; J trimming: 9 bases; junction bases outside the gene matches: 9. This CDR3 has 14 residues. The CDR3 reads CASGRTGQGSPLHF. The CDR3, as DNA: TGTGCCAGCGGCCGGACAGGGCAGGGTTCACCCCTCCACTTT.

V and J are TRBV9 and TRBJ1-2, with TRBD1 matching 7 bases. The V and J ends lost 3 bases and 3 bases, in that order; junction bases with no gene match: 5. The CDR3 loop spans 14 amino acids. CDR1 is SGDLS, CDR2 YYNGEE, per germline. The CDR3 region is CASSGQGWDYGYTF. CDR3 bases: TGTGCCAGCAGCGGACAGGGTTGGGACTATGGCTACACCTTC.

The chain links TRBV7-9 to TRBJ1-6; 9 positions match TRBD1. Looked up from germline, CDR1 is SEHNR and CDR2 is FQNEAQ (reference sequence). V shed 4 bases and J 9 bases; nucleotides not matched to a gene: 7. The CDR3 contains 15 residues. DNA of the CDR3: TGTGCCAGCAGCTCGACCTCGGGACAGGGTTCACCCCTCCACTTT. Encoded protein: CASSSTSGQGSPLHF.

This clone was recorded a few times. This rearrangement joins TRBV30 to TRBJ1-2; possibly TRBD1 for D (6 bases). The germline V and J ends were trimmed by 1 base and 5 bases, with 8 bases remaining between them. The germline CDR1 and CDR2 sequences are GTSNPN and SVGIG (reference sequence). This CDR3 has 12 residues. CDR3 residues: CAWSEDSYGYTF. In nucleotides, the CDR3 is TGTGCCTGGAGTGAGGACAGTTATGGCTACACCTTC.

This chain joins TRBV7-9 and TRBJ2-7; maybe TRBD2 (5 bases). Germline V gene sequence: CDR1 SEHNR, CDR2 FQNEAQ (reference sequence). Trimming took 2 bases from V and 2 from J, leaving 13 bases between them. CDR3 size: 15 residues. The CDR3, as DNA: TGTGCCAGCAGCTTAAGGCCGGAGGACCCCTACGAGCAGTACTTC. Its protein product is CASSLRPEDPYEQYF.

In DNA, the CDR3 is TGTGCCAGCAGCTTAGCGCGGGGGGTCGGGGACACTGAAGCTTTCTTT. Translated: CASSLARGVGDTEAFF. V usage is TRBV7-8 and J usage is TRBJ1-1; perhaps TRBD1 as D (5 bases). V was trimmed by 0 bases and J by 3 bases, leaving 14 bases between them. The CDR3 extends over 16 amino acids. Germline loops: CDR1 SGHVS, CDR2 FQNEAQ.

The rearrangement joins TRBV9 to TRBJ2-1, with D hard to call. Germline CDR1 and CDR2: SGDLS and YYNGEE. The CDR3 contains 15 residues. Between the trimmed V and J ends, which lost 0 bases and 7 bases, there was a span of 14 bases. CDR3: CASSVASPLGNEQFF. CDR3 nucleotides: TGTGCCAGCAGCGTAGCTAGTCCCCTAGGGAATGAGCAGTTCTTC.

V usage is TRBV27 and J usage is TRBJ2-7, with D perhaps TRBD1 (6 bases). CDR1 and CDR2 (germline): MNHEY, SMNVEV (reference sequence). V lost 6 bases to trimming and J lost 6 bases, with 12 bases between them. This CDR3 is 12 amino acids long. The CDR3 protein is CASSTTGPEQYF. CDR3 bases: TGTGCCAGCAGCACTACAGGGCCCGAGCAGTACTTC.

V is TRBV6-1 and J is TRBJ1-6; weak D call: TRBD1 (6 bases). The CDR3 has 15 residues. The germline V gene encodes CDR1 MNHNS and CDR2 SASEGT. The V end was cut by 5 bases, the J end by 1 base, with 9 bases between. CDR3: CASSLGGSYNSPLHF. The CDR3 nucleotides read TGTGCCAGCAGTTTAGGGGGTTCCTATAATTCACCCCTCCACTTT.

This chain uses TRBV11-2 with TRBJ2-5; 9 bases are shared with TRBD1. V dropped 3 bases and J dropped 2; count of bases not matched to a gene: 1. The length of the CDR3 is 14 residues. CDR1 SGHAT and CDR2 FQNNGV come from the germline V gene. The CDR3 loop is CASSLTGGQETQYF. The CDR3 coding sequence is TGTGCCAGCAGCTTGACAGGGGGACAAGAGACCCAGTACTTC. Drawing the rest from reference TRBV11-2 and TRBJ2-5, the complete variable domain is EAGVAQSPRYKIIEKRQSVAFWCNPISGHATLYWYQQILGQGPKLLIQFQNNGVVDDSQLPKDRFSAERLKGVDSTLKIQPAKLEDSAVYLCASSLTGGQETQYFGPGTRLLVL.

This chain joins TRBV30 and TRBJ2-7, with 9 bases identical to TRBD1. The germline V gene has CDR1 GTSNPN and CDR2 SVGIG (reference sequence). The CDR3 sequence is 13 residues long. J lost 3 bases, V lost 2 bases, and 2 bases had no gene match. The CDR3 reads CAWSTGGNYEQYF. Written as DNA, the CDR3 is TGTGCCTGGAGTACAGGGGGCAACTACGAGCAGTACTTC.

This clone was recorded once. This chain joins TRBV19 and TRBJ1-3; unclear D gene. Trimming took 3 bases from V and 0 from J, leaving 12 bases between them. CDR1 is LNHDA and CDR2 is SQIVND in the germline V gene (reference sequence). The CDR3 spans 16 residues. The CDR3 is CASSIFGVDSGNTIYF. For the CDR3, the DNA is TGTGCCAGTAGTATTTTCGGCGTAGACTCTGGAAACACCATATATTTT.

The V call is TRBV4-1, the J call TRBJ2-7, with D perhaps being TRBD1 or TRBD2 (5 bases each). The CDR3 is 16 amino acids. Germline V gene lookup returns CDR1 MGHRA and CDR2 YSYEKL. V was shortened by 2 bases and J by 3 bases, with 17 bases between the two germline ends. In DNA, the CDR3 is TGCGCCAGCAGCCAAATTTTGGGGGTTATTCTCTACGAGCAGTACTTC. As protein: CASSQILGVILYEQYF.

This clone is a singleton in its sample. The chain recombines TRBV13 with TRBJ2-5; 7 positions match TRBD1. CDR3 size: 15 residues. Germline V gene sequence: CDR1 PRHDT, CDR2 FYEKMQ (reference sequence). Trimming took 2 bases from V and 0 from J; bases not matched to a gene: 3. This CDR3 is CASSLRQGDQETQYF. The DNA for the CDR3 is TGTGCCAGCAGCTTACGGCAGGGGGACCAAGAGACCCAGTACTTC.

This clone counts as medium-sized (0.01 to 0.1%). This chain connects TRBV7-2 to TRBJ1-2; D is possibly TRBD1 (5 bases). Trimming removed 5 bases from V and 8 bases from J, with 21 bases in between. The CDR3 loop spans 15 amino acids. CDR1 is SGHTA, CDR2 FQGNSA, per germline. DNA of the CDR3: TGTGCCAGCAGCCCCGGGGGGGGGTCAGCGTGGGGCTACACCTTC. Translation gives CASSPGGGSAWGYTF.

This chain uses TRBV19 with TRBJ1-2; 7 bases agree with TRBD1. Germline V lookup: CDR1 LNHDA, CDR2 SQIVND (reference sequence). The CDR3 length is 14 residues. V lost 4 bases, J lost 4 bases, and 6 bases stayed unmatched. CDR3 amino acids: CASSTPGTVYGYTF. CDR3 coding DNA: TGTGCCAGTAGTACTCCCGGGACAGTCTATGGCTACACCTTC. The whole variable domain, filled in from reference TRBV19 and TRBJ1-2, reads DGGITQSPKYLFRKEGQNVTLSCEQNLNHDAMYWYRQDPGQGLRLIYYSQIVNDFQKGDIAEGYSVSREKKESFPLTVTSAQKNPTAFYLCASSTPGTVYGYTFGSGTRLTVV.

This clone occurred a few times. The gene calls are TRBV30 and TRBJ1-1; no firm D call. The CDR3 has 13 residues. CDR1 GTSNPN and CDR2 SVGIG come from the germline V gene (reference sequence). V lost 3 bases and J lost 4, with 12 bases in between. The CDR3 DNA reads TGTGCCTGGAGGGATCGGGGTGGCACTGAAGCTTTCTTT. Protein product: CAWRDRGGTEAFF.

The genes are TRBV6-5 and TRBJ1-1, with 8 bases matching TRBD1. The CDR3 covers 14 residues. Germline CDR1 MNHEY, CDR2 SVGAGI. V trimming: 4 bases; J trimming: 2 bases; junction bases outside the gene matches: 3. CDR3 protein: CASSWTGQNTEAFF. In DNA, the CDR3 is TGTGCCAGCAGTTGGACAGGGCAAAACACTGAAGCTTTCTTT.

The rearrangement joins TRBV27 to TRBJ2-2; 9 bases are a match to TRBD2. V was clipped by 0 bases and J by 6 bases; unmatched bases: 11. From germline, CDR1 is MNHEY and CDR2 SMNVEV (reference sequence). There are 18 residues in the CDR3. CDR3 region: CASSLSSGASGAAGELFF. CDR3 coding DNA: TGTGCCAGCAGTTTATCGAGCGGGGCTAGCGGGGCGGCCGGGGAGCTGTTTTTT.